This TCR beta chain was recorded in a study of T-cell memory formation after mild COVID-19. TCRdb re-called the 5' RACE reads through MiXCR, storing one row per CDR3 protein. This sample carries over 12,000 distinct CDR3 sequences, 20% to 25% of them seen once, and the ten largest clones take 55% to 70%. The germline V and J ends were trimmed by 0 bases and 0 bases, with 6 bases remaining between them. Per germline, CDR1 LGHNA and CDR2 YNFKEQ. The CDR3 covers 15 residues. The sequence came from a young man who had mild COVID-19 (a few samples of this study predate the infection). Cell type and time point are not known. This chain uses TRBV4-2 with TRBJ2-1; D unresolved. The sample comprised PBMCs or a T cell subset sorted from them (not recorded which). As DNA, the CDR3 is TGTGCCAGCAGCCAAGATTTGGGCTCCTACAATGAGCAGTTCTTC. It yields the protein CASSQDLGSYNEQFF.